This is a list of T cell receptor beta chains from one sample in a study of blood T cell repertoires in COVID-19. Sequenced by immunoSEQ multiplex PCR; TCRdb stores in-frame clones only, minus some. Among about 160,000 clones listed, 70% to 90% were seen once. The sequencing input was peripheral blood. The receptors here all came from a man aged 40-49 years with acute or convalescent COVID-19. Both conserved end residues are part of each CDR3. A D gene is named only where the DNA matches it firmly. A clone size is listed for some rows: how often the clone was seen (once, few, many), or a class if it is expanded.

J gene	clone size	V gene	D gene	CDR3 protein	CDR3 DNA
TRBJ1-1	few	TRBV6-6	TRBD1	CASSYSVPGQGGEAFF	TGTGCCAGCAGTTACTCCGTCCCGGGACAGGGCGGGGAAGCTTTCTTT
TRBJ1-1	.	TRBV11-2	.	CASSFKSTEAFF	TGTGCCAGCAGCTTCAAGAGCACTGAAGCTTTCTTT
TRBJ2-1	.	TRBV29-1	TRBD1	CSVPGQLYNEQFF	TGCAGCGTTCCGGGACAGCTATACAATGAGCAGTTCTTC
TRBJ1-1	.	TRBV5-1	.	CASSLGQTEAFF	TGCGCCAGCAGCTTGGGGCAGACTGAAGCTTTCTTT
TRBJ2-2	.	TRBV6-6	.	CASRHFRTGELFF	TGTGCCAGCAGACATTTTCGTACCGGGGAGCTGTTTTTT
TRBJ1-2	.	TRBV30	.	CAWSVLEFYGYTF	TGTGCCTGGAGTGTACTAGAGTTTTATGGCTACACCTTC
TRBJ1-2	.	TRBV7-2	.	CASSSENYGYTF	TGTGCCAGCAGCTCCGAGAACTATGGCTACACCTTC
TRBJ1-1	.	TRBV2	.	CASSEGQFIGNTEAFF	TGTGCCAGCAGTGAAGGACAGTTTATTGGGAACACTGAAGCTTTCTTT
TRBJ1-5	.	TRBV30	.	CAWSVQGAQPQHF	TGTGCCTGGAGTGTACAGGGTGCTCAGCCCCAGCATTTT
TRBJ2-7	.	TRBV18	.	CASSPWVPLGGEQYF	TGTGCCAGCTCACCATGGGTCCCCCTAGGCGGCGAGCAGTACTTC
TRBJ1-6	.	TRBV2	.	CASSEGSGASSYNSPLHF	TGTGCCAGCAGTGAAGGCAGCGGGGCCAGCTCCTATAATTCACCCCTCCACTTT